This record concerns one TCR beta chain sequence. The entry originates in a study of control samples from healthy donors and cancer patients. Germline CDR1 is LNHDA and CDR2 is SQIVND (reference sequence). V shed 4 bases, J shed 0 bases, and the junction held 2 bases outside the gene matches. The CDR3 is 15 residues long. Profiling relied on immunoSEQ multiplex PCR, and the TCRdb table lists in-frame clones only, not all of them. The sample has about 160,000 clones, roughly 95% seen once. The chain uses TRBV19 and TRBJ1-4; 7 nucleotides match TRBD1. The receptor was isolated from a woman in her twenties or thirties in good health. Material: blood. The CDR3, as DNA: TGTGCCAGTAGTACGGGGACAGCAACTAATGAAAAACTGTTTTTT. This translates into CASSTGTATNEKLFF. The complete variable domain, with remaining parts taken from reference TRBV19 and TRBJ1-4, reads DGGITQSPKYLFRKEGQNVTLSCEQNLNHDAMYWYRQDPGQGLRLIYYSQIVNDFQKGDIAEGYSVSREKKESFPLTVTSAQKNPTAFYLCASSTGTATNEKLFFGSGTQLSVL.